The present entry profiles one T cell receptor (beta chain) with its context. This entry belongs to a study of blood T cell repertoires in COVID-19. Original analysis: Estimates of nucleated cell counts were drawn from the amplification of reference gene primers. Assay used: immunoSEQ multiplex PCR; TCRdb lists only in-frame clones, some missing. The V and J calls and clone size were taken over from that table, and D and trimming were inferred from the DNA. The profile shows over 65,000 clones, 86% of them singletons. The V gene lost 6 bases and the J gene lost 4 bases, with 18 bases spanning the gap. Germline V gene data show CDR1 as MNHNY and CDR2 as SVGAGI (reference sequence). This CDR3 has 15 residues.

Input material: peripheral blood. This clonotype was obtained from a human donor in a cohort sampled during active COVID-19. This sequence joins TRBV6-6 and TRBJ1-2; weak D call: TRBD1 (5 bases). The CDR3 here is CASSRPREVGYGYTF. The DNA of the CDR3 is TGTGCCAGCAGCCGACCCAGGGAAGTGGGCTATGGCTACACCTTC.